This T cell receptor (beta chain) was found in a study of OX40 agonist ivuxolimab in advanced cancers. Concerning the study at large: Ivuxolimab was a fully human IgG2 agonistic monoclonal antibody targeting the costimulatory receptor OX40 (CD134). Intravenous ivuxolimab was administered to patients every 2 weeks at six dose levels: 0.01, 0.1, 0.3, 1.5, 3 and 10 mg/kg. The point of sequencing TCRbeta in the periphery was to test whether ivuxolimab changed TCR sequence diversity and drove clonal T-cell expansion. A male proportion of almost 85% and a mean age of approximately 55 years, ranging from 23 to 79, were recorded for the dose-escalation cohort. Partial responses were achieved by three dose-escalation patients, of whom one had hepatocellular carcinoma and two had cutaneous melanoma. Among the 50 to 55 dose-escalation patients, around 19 had hepatocellular carcinoma, 15 or so melanoma, 9 renal cell carcinoma and 9 head and neck cancer. The paper covers the monotherapy dose-escalation part of the phase I ivuxolimab trial, which included N of about 50 patients. Patients were allowed to have had prior anti-PD-1, anti-PD-L1 or anti-CTLA-4 therapy, and approximately 40% of the dose-escalation patients had been treated with checkpoint inhibitors. Study-level results and caveats: After ivuxolimab, more expanded clones were found on average in CD8+ T cells than in CD4+ T cells. Low levels of normalized T-cell clonal expansion were also seen in some nonresponding patients. Partial responders in the 0.1-3.0 mg/kg groups had among the lowest normalized peripheral clonal expansion, especially among CD8+ T cells. At doses from 0.1 to 3.0 mg/kg, clonal expansion was seen in both CD4+ and CD8+ blood T cells between baseline and week 6. The antigen specificity of the peripheral T cells that underwent clonal expansion was not determined.

The CDR3 spans 17 residues, from the cysteine through the phenylalanine. The sequence is cut down to CDR3 DNA, 51 bases in frame from base 1. Trimming removed 4 bases from V and 6 bases from J, leaving 24 bases between the germline ends. From a lookup of the germline V gene (reference sequence), CDR1 and CDR2 are SEHNR and FQNEAQ. As to this clone: The clone's antigen remains unknown. Nothing much larger sits one base from this clone, and base qualities are not available.

Patients with autoimmune disease history or receiving systemic immunosuppression were excluded from the trial. In every dose cohort, peripheral blood was drawn for TCR sequencing at baseline, cycle 4 day 1, and cycle 7 day 1. Samples came from an open-label, multicenter, first-in-human phase I dose-escalation trial of ivuxolimab. The trial enrolled adults with locally advanced or metastatic head and neck squamous cell, hepatocellular, melanoma or renal cell carcinoma. Before TCR sequencing, CD4+ and CD8+ T cells were separately sorted from peripheral blood. To sequence the TCRbeta CDR3 region, genomic DNA was isolated from the sorted cells. The immunoSEQ Assay was used for sequencing of TCRbeta CDR3 regions. This is the immuneACCESS table as TCRdb keeps it, with only in-frame sequences that have V and J called. A part of the clones is gone; compared with another copy, unresolved V genes explain less than half, and the rest is unexplained. This sample lists roughly 46,000 clones; around nine tenths were detected once. The ten largest make up less than 0.75% of the sample.

Sample: CD4+ or CD8+ T cells sorted from blood, taken in a trial of the OX40 agonist ivuxolimab. The chain employs TRBV7-9 and TRBJ1-2; the D gene identity is not certain. The origin of this receptor is an adult with an advanced solid tumor such as melanoma, head and neck, liver or kidney cancer. The CDR3 protein: CASSSYPRNSFWDGYTF. The DNA sequence is as follows: TGTGCCAGCAGCTCCTACCCACGGAACTCCTTTTGGGATGGCTACACCTTC.